These 29 T cell receptor beta chains were sequenced from one sample in a study of memory CD4+ T cells and cytomegalovirus serostatus. Profiling relied on immunoSEQ multiplex PCR, and the TCRdb table lists in-frame clones only, not all of them. The sample carries 61,000 or so clones, around 80% recorded once. The sort gate was single viable CD3+CD4+CD8-CD45RO+ cells for memory CD4+ T cells. Sequenced: memory CD4+ T cells from blood. The receptors originated from an adult in good health and CMV-seronegative. Some clones in this sample may be carry-over from other donors' samples.

The genes are TRBV7-2 and TRBJ1-1, with D uncertain. This CDR3 is built from 13 residues. V was trimmed by 2 bases and J by 1 base, leaving 5 bases between them. Germline V gives CDR1 SGHTA, CDR2 FQGNSA. The CDR3 DNA sequence: TGTGCCAGCAGCTTACGGGGGAACACTGAAGCTTTCTTT. Its protein is CASSLRGNTEAFF.

This clone was detected a few times. A read error may account for a junction end that differs from germline. The V gene is TRBV2, the J gene TRBJ1-1; D is undetermined. Germline assignment: CDR1 SNHLY and CDR2 FYNNEI. The CDR3 has 13 amino acids. For the CDR3, the DNA is TGTGCCAGCGGTGAGGAGCTGAAGACTGAAGCTTTCTTT. Translating it yields CASGEELKTEAFF.

This clone was recorded once. V gene TRBV10-3 combines with J gene TRBJ1-2; possible D gene TRBD1, 5 bases. V was cut by 7 bases and J by 4 bases, with 13 bases left in between. This CDR3 has 13 amino acids. The germline gives CDR1 ENHRY, CDR2 SYGVKD. The CDR3 reads CAITNMGRYGYTF. The CDR3 coding sequence is TGTGCCATCACCAACATGGGACGCTATGGCTACACCTTC.

The rearrangement joins TRBV19 to TRBJ1-4, with 9 nucleotides matching TRBD1. With 6 bases clipped from V and 6 bases from J, the junction kept 8 bases outside the gene matches. This CDR3 is 15 amino acids long. From germline, CDR1 is LNHDA and CDR2 SQIVND (reference sequence). The chain's CDR3 is CASSLHRTGDEKLFF. DNA of the CDR3: TGTGCCAGTAGCCTACACCGGACAGGGGATGAAAAACTGTTTTTT. The full variable domain, with the rest looked up from reference TRBV19 and TRBJ1-4, is DGGITQSPKYLFRKEGQNVTLSCEQNLNHDAMYWYRQDPGQGLRLIYYSQIVNDFQKGDIAEGYSVSREKKESFPLTVTSAQKNPTAFYLCASSLHRTGDEKLFFGSGTQLSVL.

The chain carries TRBV7-6 and TRBJ2-2; possible D gene TRBD1, 6 bases. The V end lost 5 bases, the J end lost 6 bases, and 16 bases lay between the germline ends. The V gene's germline CDR1 is SGHVS and CDR2 FNYEAQ. The CDR3 sequence is 15 residues long. The CDR3 DNA sequence: TGTGCCAGCAGCCCCGTACAGGGACGGGCCGGGGAGCTGTTTTTT. The encoded protein is CASSPVQGRAGELFF.

The V call is TRBV5-4, the J call TRBJ2-5; TRBD2 matches at 10 bases. With 1 base clipped from V and 3 bases from J, the junction kept 3 bases outside the gene matches. Germline V gene sequence: CDR1 SGHNT, CDR2 YYREEE (reference sequence). This CDR3 spans 15 amino acids. CDR3 region: CASSLRLAGEETQYF. CDR3 DNA: TGTGCCAGCAGCTTGCGGCTAGCGGGAGAAGAGACCCAGTACTTC.

This clone has just one count. The chain uses TRBV5-1 and TRBJ2-7; 7 bases are shared with TRBD2. CDR1 is SGHRS and CDR2 is YFSETQ in the germline V gene. Losses at the gene ends were 0 bases for V and 0 bases for J; bases not matched to a gene: 9. This CDR3 has 17 amino acids. This CDR3 reads CASSLAIASGNSYEQYF. The CDR3 region has the DNA TGCGCCAGCAGCTTGGCCATCGCTAGCGGTAACTCCTACGAGCAGTACTTC.

This clone was seen a handful of times. This chain connects TRBV4-1 to TRBJ1-1; no clear D. V lost 4 bases, J lost 8 bases, and 8 bases lay in between. The CDR3 has 11 residues. Looked up from germline, CDR1 is MGHRA and CDR2 is YSYEKL. The CDR3 reads CASSPSLEAFF. CDR3 in DNA: TGCGCCAGCAGCCCCAGCCTGGAAGCTTTCTTT.

The chain combines TRBV29-1 with TRBJ2-3; 8 bases align to TRBD2. Germline V CDR1 and CDR2: SQVTM, ANQGSEA. V was pared by 6 bases and J by 0 bases, with 5 bases of the junction left unmatched. The length of the CDR3 is 14 residues. The CDR3 sequence: CSVLLAVSTDTQYF. In DNA form, the CDR3 reads TGCAGCGTCTTACTAGCGGTTAGCACAGATACGCAGTATTTT.

J is TRBJ2-7 and V is TRBV2; TRBD1 aligns across 7 bases. Germline CDR1 reads SNHLY; CDR2 reads FYNNEI. With V trimmed by 6 bases and J by 2 bases, 1 base remained unmatched. The length of the CDR3 is 12 residues. The CDR3 nucleotides read TGTGCCAGCAGAGACAGGGCCTACGAGCAGTACTTC. Translation gives CASRDRAYEQYF.

This clone was seen a single time. The chain is built from TRBV6-4 and TRBJ2-3, with D hard to call. This CDR3 region has 13 residues. The germline V gene encodes CDR1 MRHNA and CDR2 SNTAGT. V was trimmed by 6 bases and J by 4 bases, leaving 11 bases between them. This CDR3 is CASSRFHSDTQYF. The CDR3 nucleotides read TGTGCCAGCAGCAGATTTCATTCAGATACGCAGTATTTT.

V is TRBV5-6 and J is TRBJ1-4; 12 nucleotides match TRBD1. The CDR3 runs to 16 residues. The V segment lost 6 bases and the J segment 8 bases; nucleotides outside the gene matches: 11. Germline V gene sequence: CDR1 SGHDT, CDR2 YYEEEE. CDR3 DNA sequence: TGTGCCAGCACCAGGGACCGGGACAGGGGGCGAGAAAAACTGTTTTTT. Amino acids: CASTRDRDRGREKLFF.

The J gene is TRBJ2-3, the V gene TRBV19, with TRBD2 matching over 7 bases. Germline-derived CDR1 and CDR2 are LNHDA and SQIVND (reference sequence). V shed 4 bases, J shed 3 bases, and the junction held 7 bases outside the gene matches. The CDR3 spans 15 residues. CDR3 sequence: CASSKRAGATDTQYF. In nucleotides, the CDR3 is TGTGCCAGTAGTAAGAGGGCGGGAGCGACAGATACGCAGTATTTT.

This clone has just a few counts. The chain is built from TRBV11-2 and TRBJ1-3; 7 nucleotides line up with TRBD1. The germline gives CDR1 SGHAT, CDR2 FQNNGV. The CDR3 sequence is 16 residues long. J was trimmed by 2 bases and V by 3 bases; bases with no gene match: 7. CDR3 DNA: TGTGCCAGCAGCTTTTACAGGGGCCTAGCTGGAAACACCATATATTTT. This codes for CASSFYRGLAGNTIYF. The complete variable domain, with remaining parts taken from reference TRBV11-2 and TRBJ1-3, reads EAGVAQSPRYKIIEKRQSVAFWCNPISGHATLYWYQQILGQGPKLLIQFQNNGVVDDSQLPKDRFSAERLKGVDSTLKIQPAKLEDSAVYLCASSFYRGLAGNTIYFGEGSWLTVV.

The rearrangement uses TRBV6-5 and TRBJ2-1, with D uncertain. The CDR3 is 13 residues long. Germline V gene data show CDR1 as MNHEY and CDR2 as SVGAGI. V lost 0 bases to trimming and J lost 3 bases, with 3 bases between them. The CDR3 region is CASSYSSYNEQFF. The CDR3 DNA is TGTGCCAGCAGTTACTCGAGCTACAATGAGCAGTTCTTC.

The rearrangement uses TRBV6-6 and TRBJ1-1, with TRBD1 matching over 7 bases. V shed 10 bases and J 6 bases; nucleotides not matched to a gene: 11. Germline assignment: CDR1 MNHNY and CDR2 SVGAGI (reference sequence). CDR3 length: 13 amino acids. The chain's CDR3 is CATRQGQEAEAFF. The CDR3 coding sequence is TGTGCCACCCGACAGGGTCAGGAAGCTGAAGCTTTCTTT.

DNA for the CDR3: TGTGCCAGTAGAGACCTCCAGGGATATGGCTACACCTTC. Its protein is CASRDLQGYGYTF. This rearrangement joins TRBV19 to TRBJ1-2; possible D gene TRBD1, 5 bases. In germline, CDR1 is LNHDA, CDR2 SQIVND (reference sequence). The V end lost 6 bases, the J end lost 5 bases, and 13 bases lay between the germline ends. CDR3 length: 13 residues.

The rearrangement joins TRBV6-5 to TRBJ1-2; 7 bases are shared with TRBD1. CDR3 length: 15 amino acids. CDR1 MNHEY and CDR2 SVGAGI come from the germline V gene. Trimming removed 0 bases from V and 2 bases from J; junction bases left unmatched: 3. CDR3: CASSYSLTGNYGYTF. The CDR3 DNA reads as TGTGCCAGCAGTTACTCGCTGACAGGGAACTATGGCTACACCTTC.

V is TRBV7-9 and J is TRBJ2-7, with unresolved D. The CDR3 covers 15 residues. The germline gives CDR1 SEHNR, CDR2 FQNEAQ (reference sequence). V shed 0 bases and J shed 0 bases, with 9 bases lying between them. The CDR3 spells CASSLAQSPSYEQYF. The DNA for the CDR3 is TGTGCCAGCAGCTTAGCCCAAAGCCCCTCCTACGAGCAGTACTTC.

J is TRBJ1-5 and V is TRBV27, with D uncertain. Per germline, CDR1 MNHEY and CDR2 SMNVEV (reference sequence). The V end lost 6 bases, the J end lost 3 bases, and 15 bases lay between the germline ends. The CDR3 is 15 amino acids. Here the CDR3 DNA reads TGTGCCAGCAGAAATCCCAGAGATCCCAATCAGCCCCAGCATTTT. Protein: CASRNPRDPNQPQHF.

V and J are TRBV2 and TRBJ2-2, with D perhaps matching TRBD1 or TRBD2 (7 bases each). This CDR3 region has 17 residues. V gave up 10 bases and J gave up 5 bases, with 26 bases separating them. The V gene's germline CDR1 is SNHLY and CDR2 FYNNEI. CDR3 sequence (DNA): TGTGCCATCCCCGGGGGGACGAGGGGGCGGTGGACCGGGGAGCTGTTTTTT. This translates into CAIPGGTRGRWTGELFF. The full variable domain, its missing parts supplied by reference TRBV2 and TRBJ2-2, is EPEVTQTPSHQVTQMGQEVILRCVPISNHLYFYWYRQILGQKVEFLVSFYNNEISEKSEIFDDQFSVERPDGSNFTLKIRSTKLEDSAMYFCAIPGGTRGRWTGELFFGEGSRLTVL.

The V call is TRBV11-2, the J call TRBJ2-7; unclear D gene. Trimming left V 4 bases short and J 0 bases short, with 13 bases between. Germline CDR1 and CDR2: SGHAT and FQNNGV. This CDR3 has 15 residues. CDR3 sequence: CASSSIYTRSYEQYF. Here the CDR3 DNA reads TGTGCCAGCAGCTCCATCTATACACGCTCCTACGAGCAGTACTTC. The whole variable domain, remainder taken from reference TRBV11-2 and TRBJ2-7, is EAGVAQSPRYKIIEKRQSVAFWCNPISGHATLYWYQQILGQGPKLLIQFQNNGVVDDSQLPKDRFSAERLKGVDSTLKIQPAKLEDSAVYLCASSSIYTRSYEQYFGPGTRLTVT.

V usage is TRBV6-6 and J usage is TRBJ1-1, with TRBD1 identical over 7 bases. The junction had 16 bases not matched to a gene; V was cut back by 6 bases and J by 12 bases. CDR1 and CDR2 from the germline V gene are MNHNY and SVGAGI (reference sequence). The CDR3 sequence is 14 residues long. DNA for the CDR3: TGTGCCAGCAGGCAGACAGGGACCGGACGAATTACTTTCTTT. This encodes CASRQTGTGRITFF.

The chain couples TRBV4-3 to TRBJ2-7, with 7 bases matching TRBD1. This CDR3 contains 20 residues. With 4 bases clipped from V and 0 bases from J, the junction kept 21 bases outside the gene matches. Germline V lookup: CDR1 LGHNA, CDR2 YSLEER. CDR3 region: CASSLLLPRQGIFSSYEQYF. The CDR3 nucleotides read TGCGCCAGCAGCCTCCTTTTGCCGAGACAGGGAATTTTTAGCTCCTACGAGCAGTACTTC.

The V and J genes are TRBV6-5 and TRBJ2-3; TRBD2 aligns across 7 bases. The V segment lost 8 bases and the J segment 2 bases; nucleotides outside the gene matches: 10. The CDR3 runs to 15 residues. Germline V gene sequence: CDR1 MNHEY, CDR2 SVGAGI. CDR3 protein: CASGLAAGVTDTQYF. The CDR3 DNA reads TGTGCCAGCGGACTCGCGGCGGGGGTCACAGATACGCAGTATTTT.

CDR3 loop: CASNRLAGGTTDTQYF. Here the CDR3 DNA reads TGTGCCAGCAATCGACTAGCGGGAGGAACCACAGATACGCAGTATTTT. The rearrangement links TRBV2 to TRBJ2-3, with TRBD2 matching 13 bases. The CDR3 runs to 16 residues. V shed 7 bases, J shed 2 bases, and the junction held 6 bases outside the gene matches. In germline, CDR1 is SNHLY, CDR2 FYNNEI.

The chain uses TRBV28 and TRBJ1-1; 9 bases line up with TRBD1. The V gene end was trimmed by 6 bases and the J gene end by 7 bases; junction bases not matched to a gene: 6. CDR3 length: 13 residues. The germline gives CDR1 MDHEN, CDR2 SYDVKM. CDR3 residues: CASRPGQGFEAFF. In DNA form, the CDR3 reads TGTGCCAGCAGACCGGGACAGGGCTTTGAAGCTTTCTTT.

This chain links TRBV18 with TRBJ2-5; no clear D. Trimming took off 6 bases at V and 0 bases at J, with 11 bases between the two ends. CDR3 length: 14 residues. CDR1 KGHSH and CDR2 LQKENI come from the germline V gene. CDR3: CASSAQVDQETQYF. The CDR3 DNA sequence: TGTGCCAGCTCGGCCCAAGTAGACCAAGAGACCCAGTACTTC.

The V call is TRBV2, the J call TRBJ1-3; TRBD1 might be the D (5 bases). This CDR3 has 14 residues. Germline V gene data show CDR1 as SNHLY and CDR2 as FYNNEI. V was clipped by 8 bases and J by 0 bases, with 11 bases between them. The chain's CDR3 is CASGERGSGNTIYF. In DNA form, the CDR3 reads TGTGCCAGCGGGGAGAGGGGCTCTGGAAACACCATATATTTT.